Listed here are 28 T cell receptor beta chains from one sample, sequenced in a study of T cell repertoires in cytomegalovirus infection. TCRdb analysed the reads with MiXCR anew, one entry per CDR3 protein. The data contain 450,000 to 550,000 distinct CDR3 sequences, approximately 46% of them seen just once; the ten biggest clones take up 43%. The antigens of these receptors remain unknown. The starting material was cultured PBMCs, obtained from culture after CMV antigen stimulation. These receptors were taken from a human donor in good health (CMV status not recorded). Some clones in this sample may be carry-over from other donors' samples.

This clonotype was counted only a few times. The chain couples TRBV7-8 to TRBJ1-2; TRBD1 might be the D (6 bases). The CDR3 sequence is 16 residues long. CDR1 SGHVS and CDR2 FQNEAQ come from the germline V gene. V shed 5 bases and J shed 8 bases, with 24 bases lying between them. CDR3 DNA sequence: TGTGCCAGCAGCCCCCCCCGGGGGGACACCCGTCGGGGCTACACCTTC. Translated, it gives CASSPPRGDTRRGYTF.

This chain connects TRBV5-4 to TRBJ2-1; no firm D call. Trimming left V 0 bases short and J 6 bases short, with 13 bases between. Germline V gene lookup returns CDR1 SGHNT and CDR2 YYREEE (reference sequence). The CDR3 runs 15 residues. CDR3 protein: CASSLVEEHRNEQFF. DNA for the CDR3: TGTGCCAGCAGCTTGGTAGAGGAACATCGCAATGAGCAGTTCTTC.

This clonotype was observed a handful of times. The chain links TRBV12-3 or TRBV12-4 to TRBJ1-6; D may be TRBD1 (5 bases). The CDR3 has 15 residues. V dropped 7 bases and J dropped 10 bases, with 20 bases sitting between them. In DNA, the CDR3 is TGTGCCAGCAACCTGCTGGGACGGGGAGTCTCACCCCTCCACTTT. Translated: CASNLLGRGVSPLHF.

The chain has TRBV24-1 and TRBJ1-4, with D maybe TRBD1 (5 bases). Germline CDR1 reads KGHDR; CDR2 reads SFDVKD. The length of the CDR3 is 14 residues. V lost 11 bases and J 6 bases, leaving 18 bases between the germline ends. The CDR3 DNA is TGTGCCAGCACCAGCCCACAGGACTATGAAAAACTGTTTTTT. Translating gives CASTSPQDYEKLFF.

This clonotype came up a few times. The V and J genes are TRBV7-9 and TRBJ2-3, with 7 nucleotides matching TRBD1. Per the germline V gene, CDR1 is SEHNR and CDR2 is FQNEAQ (reference sequence). CDR3 length: 14 residues. V was clipped by 6 bases and J by 9 bases; unmatched bases: 12. The CDR3 DNA follows: TGTGCCAGCAGTCGACAGGGCGCACCTGGGACGCAGTATTTT. Its protein is CASSRQGAPGTQYF.

This clonotype occurred a few times. The chain links TRBV7-2 to TRBJ1-4; D call uncertain. Between the trimmed V and J ends, which lost 2 bases and 8 bases, there was a span of 12 bases. From germline, CDR1 is SGHTA and CDR2 FQGNSA. The CDR3 totals 14 residues. In nucleotides, the CDR3 is TGTGCCAGCAGCTTAAACTATGACGGGGAAAAACTGTTTTTT. Its protein is CASSLNYDGEKLFF.

This clonotype was found many times. This chain joins TRBV6-2 or TRBV6-3 and TRBJ2-7; no clear D gene. V was shortened by 6 bases and J by 0 bases, with 6 bases between the two germline ends. This CDR3 spans 12 amino acids. Germline V gene lookup returns CDR1 MNHEY and CDR2 SVGEGT. The CDR3: CASSYSSYEQYF. The CDR3 DNA sequence: TGTGCCAGCAGCTACAGCTCCTACGAGCAGTACTTC.

The chain recombines TRBV5-1 with TRBJ2-2, with TRBD1 identical over 7 bases. The CDR3 is made up of 16 amino acids. Germline V gene sequence: CDR1 SGHRS, CDR2 YFSETQ. V dropped 4 bases and J dropped 5; count of bases not matched to a gene: 11. CDR3: CASSPRRPRGTGELFF. CDR3 nucleotides: TGCGCCAGCAGCCCCAGGCGGCCCAGGGGGACCGGGGAGCTGTTTTTT.

This clonotype occurred a few times. The chain has TRBV7-6 and TRBJ2-3; D not certain. CDR1 and CDR2 (germline): SGHVS, FNYEAQ. With 2 bases removed from V and 2 bases from J, the gap between germline ends came to 8 bases. This CDR3 is built from 14 residues. The CDR3 sequence is CASSLRRNTDTQYF. CDR3 in DNA: TGTGCCAGCAGCTTACGGCGGAACACAGATACGCAGTATTTT.

There are a few counts of this clonotype. The chain uses TRBV15 and TRBJ1-4; D gene uncertain. Per the germline V gene, CDR1 is LNHNV and CDR2 is YYDKDF (reference sequence). Trimming left V 2 bases short and J 8 bases short, with 12 bases between. The CDR3 consists of 14 residues. The CDR3 sequence is CATSRPGILEKLFF. The CDR3 region has the DNA TGTGCCACCAGCAGACCGGGGATCCTCGAAAAACTGTTTTTT. Supplemented by reference TRBV15 and TRBJ1-4, the full variable domain reads DAMVIQNPRYQVTQFGKPVTLSCSQTLNHNVMYWYQQKSSQAPKLLFHYYDKDFNNEADTPDNFQSRRPNTSFCFLDIRSPGLGDTAMYLCATSRPGILEKLFFGSGTQLSVL.

This chain uses TRBV7-2 with TRBJ2-4, with D possibly being TRBD2 (6 bases). The CDR3 spans 15 residues. CDR1 and CDR2 from the germline V gene are SGHTA and FQGNSA. V was cut by 1 base and J by 3 bases, with 10 bases left in between. The CDR3 DNA sequence: TGTGCCAGCAGCTTAGAGGTGGGGGGCAAAAACATTCAGTACTTC. As protein: CASSLEVGGKNIQYF. Combining the CDR3 with reference TRBV7-2 and TRBJ2-4 gives the whole variable domain GAGVSQSPSNKVTEKGKDVELRCDPISGHTALYWYRQSLGQGLEFLIYFQGNSAPDKSGLPSDRFSAERTGGSVSTLTIQRTQQEDSAVYLCASSLEVGGKNIQYFGAGTRLSVL.

The genes are TRBV5-5 and TRBJ2-7; 9 nucleotides align to TRBD1. Germline CDR1 is SGHKS and CDR2 is YYEKEE (reference sequence). The junction had 8 bases not matched to a gene; V was cut back by 2 bases and J by 2 bases. The length of the CDR3 is 16 residues. CDR3 sequence: CASSFPPTGGPYEQYF. The CDR3 DNA reads TGTGCCAGCAGCTTTCCTCCCACAGGGGGCCCCTACGAGCAGTACTTC.

The chain is built from TRBV2 and TRBJ2-3, with D perhaps TRBD2 (7 bases). The CDR3 extends over 14 amino acids. The V and J ends lost 8 bases and 6 bases respectively, with 18 bases between them. Per germline, CDR1 SNHLY and CDR2 FYNNEI. CDR3 DNA: TGTGCCAGCGAGACCACCACGGGGGGCGATACGCAGTATTTT. Amino acid sequence: CASETTTGGDTQYF.

This clonotype was observed at least ten times. The chain uses TRBV7-2 and TRBJ2-5; weak D call: TRBD1 (6 bases). V lost 1 base to trimming and J lost 1 base, with 13 bases between them. The CDR3 consists of 16 residues. Per the germline V gene, CDR1 is SGHTA and CDR2 is FQGNSA. This CDR3 is CASSLEMWTAQETQYF. The CDR3 bases are TGTGCCAGCAGCTTAGAGATGTGGACAGCCCAAGAGACCCAGTACTTC.

The chain is built from TRBV7-2 and TRBJ1-6; tentatively, D is TRBD1 (6 bases). The germline gives CDR1 SGHTA, CDR2 FQGNSA. V was trimmed by 7 bases and J by 5 bases, leaving 18 bases between them. The CDR3 has 16 residues. The CDR3 loop reads CASTGGGSPNNSPLHF. The CDR3 DNA is TGTGCCAGCACCGGGGGCGGGTCTCCTAATAATTCACCCCTCCACTTT.

V usage is TRBV12-3 or TRBV12-4 and J usage is TRBJ2-3; TRBD1 agrees at 7 bases. This CDR3 spans 15 amino acids. The V and J ends lost 5 bases and 1 base, in that order; junction bases with no gene match: 6. CDR3 in DNA: TGTGCCAGCAGTCTCGGACAGGCCGGCACAGATACGCAGTATTTT. This translates into CASSLGQAGTDTQYF.

The gene calls are TRBV3-1 and TRBJ2-1; 8 bases fit TRBD2. The CDR3 has 15 residues. Germline V CDR1 and CDR2: LGHDT, YNNKEL (reference sequence). After removal of 1 base from V and 3 bases from J, the junction contained 2 bases not matched to a gene. CDR3: CASSQGLASYNEQFF. The CDR3 DNA reads as TGTGCCAGCAGCCAAGGACTAGCGAGCTACAATGAGCAGTTCTTC.

V usage is TRBV7-2 and J usage is TRBJ2-7, with D tentatively TRBD1 (6 bases). Germline CDR1 and CDR2: SGHTA and FQGNSA. The CDR3 consists of 13 residues. Trimming removed 5 bases at V and 7 bases at J, with 15 bases between. CDR3 coding DNA: TGTGCCAGCAGCGACAGTACAGGGTATGAGCAGTACTTC. Amino acids: CASSDSTGYEQYF.

This clonotype was seen only a few times. The gene calls are TRBV7-2 and TRBJ2-3, with 7 nucleotides matching TRBD2. The CDR3 is 19 amino acids. The germline gives CDR1 SGHTA, CDR2 FQGNSA. J gave up 3 bases and V 5 bases, and 20 bases lay outside the gene matches. Written as DNA, the CDR3 is TGTGCCAGCAGCCCCGACTGGACTAGGACTGTTACGGGGACAGATACGCAGTATTTT. This sequence encodes CASSPDWTRTVTGTDTQYF.

This chain joins TRBV7-6 and TRBJ1-2; perhaps TRBD1 as D (5 bases). CDR3 length: 14 amino acids. Trimming stripped 5 bases from V and 4 bases from J, with 14 bases between. Germline CDR1 SGHVS, CDR2 FNYEAQ. This CDR3 reads CASSPPGWGYGYTF. The CDR3 DNA reads TGTGCCAGCAGCCCTCCAGGGTGGGGCTATGGCTACACCTTC.

The V call is TRBV29-1, the J call TRBJ2-5, with D possibly being TRBD1 (6 bases). The V end was cut by 3 bases, the J end by 3 bases, with 11 bases between. The CDR3 totals 13 residues. Germline CDR1 reads SQVTM; CDR2 reads ANQGSEA. The CDR3 protein is CSVELGQKETQYF. The CDR3 DNA reads TGCAGCGTTGAGCTTGGACAGAAAGAGACCCAGTACTTC.

The rearrangement joins TRBV6-6 to TRBJ2-7; 7 nucleotides agree with TRBD1. After removal of 0 bases from V and 2 bases from J, the junction contained 13 bases not matched to a gene. The CDR3 consists of 18 residues. Germline V gene lookup returns CDR1 MNHNY and CDR2 SVGAGI (reference sequence). This CDR3 is CASSYSSGSGQAAYEQYF. In nucleotides, the CDR3 is TGTGCCAGCAGTTACTCGAGCGGATCCGGACAGGCTGCCTACGAGCAGTACTTC.

The rearrangement links TRBV11-1 to TRBJ1-1, with 8 bases lining up with TRBD1. The germline CDR1 and CDR2 sequences are SGHAT and FQDESV (reference sequence). V shed 8 bases, J shed 3 bases, and the junction held 8 bases outside the gene matches. The CDR3 sequence is 14 residues long. CDR3 loop: CASFKDRGDTEAFF. In DNA, the CDR3 is TGTGCCAGCTTCAAAGACAGGGGCGACACTGAAGCTTTCTTT.

In this sample, this clonotype turned up a few times. The chain carries TRBV28 and TRBJ2-5, with 9 bases that match TRBD1. Germline loops: CDR1 MDHEN, CDR2 SYDVKM. Trimming took 7 bases from V and 5 from J; bases not matched to a gene: 17. This CDR3 spans 17 amino acids. The CDR3 coding sequence is TGTGCCAGCACAAATCTTTTAGGACAGGGGAGTGGGGAGACCCAGTACTTC. Residues: CASTNLLGQGSGETQYF. The variable domain in full, completed from reference TRBV28 and TRBJ2-5, reads DVKVTQSSRYLVKRTGEKVFLECVQDMDHENMFWYRQDPGLGLRLIYFSYDVKMKEKGDIPEGYSVSREKKERFSLILESASTNQTSMYLCASTNLLGQGSGETQYFGPGTRLLVL.

This clonotype was counted a few times. The rearrangement uses TRBV7-2 and TRBJ2-2, with 9 bases lining up with TRBD2. In germline, CDR1 is SGHTA, CDR2 FQGNSA. V dropped 3 bases and J dropped 1; count of bases not matched to a gene: 3. CDR3 size: 16 residues. CDR3 residues: CASSFSGGRNTGELFF. The DNA of the CDR3 is TGTGCCAGCAGCTTCAGCGGGGGGAGGAACACCGGGGAGCTGTTTTTT. Full variable domain (rest looked up from reference TRBV7-2 and TRBJ2-2): GAGVSQSPSNKVTEKGKDVELRCDPISGHTALYWYRQSLGQGLEFLIYFQGNSAPDKSGLPSDRFSAERTGGSVSTLTIQRTQQEDSAVYLCASSFSGGRNTGELFFGEGSRLTVL.

The J gene is TRBJ2-2, the V gene TRBV18; D is unclear. The CDR3 has 16 residues. CDR1 and CDR2 from the germline V gene are KGHSH and LQKENI. Trimming took 2 bases from V and 1 from J, leaving 11 bases between them. CDR3 region: CASSPSLNRNTGELFF. The CDR3 DNA is TGTGCCAGCTCACCATCACTAAACAGGAACACCGGGGAGCTGTTTTTT.

The V and J genes are TRBV6-1 and TRBJ1-1; tentatively, D is TRBD1 (5 bases). This CDR3 comprises 14 residues. Germline values: CDR1 MNHNS, CDR2 SASEGT. The V end lost 4 bases, the J end lost 2 bases, and 11 bases lay between the germline ends. The CDR3: CASSARQSNTEAFF. The CDR3 DNA follows: TGTGCCAGCAGTGCTCGACAGTCCAACACTGAAGCTTTCTTT.

V is TRBV5-4 and J is TRBJ2-1; 11 nucleotides agree with TRBD2. Germline-derived CDR1 and CDR2 are SGHNT and YYREEE (reference sequence). After removal of 0 bases from V and 7 bases from J, the junction contained 6 bases not matched to a gene. The CDR3 totals 16 residues. The CDR3 spells CASSLDLAGGRNEQFF. Here the CDR3 DNA reads TGTGCCAGCAGCTTGGATCTAGCGGGAGGACGAAATGAGCAGTTCTTC.